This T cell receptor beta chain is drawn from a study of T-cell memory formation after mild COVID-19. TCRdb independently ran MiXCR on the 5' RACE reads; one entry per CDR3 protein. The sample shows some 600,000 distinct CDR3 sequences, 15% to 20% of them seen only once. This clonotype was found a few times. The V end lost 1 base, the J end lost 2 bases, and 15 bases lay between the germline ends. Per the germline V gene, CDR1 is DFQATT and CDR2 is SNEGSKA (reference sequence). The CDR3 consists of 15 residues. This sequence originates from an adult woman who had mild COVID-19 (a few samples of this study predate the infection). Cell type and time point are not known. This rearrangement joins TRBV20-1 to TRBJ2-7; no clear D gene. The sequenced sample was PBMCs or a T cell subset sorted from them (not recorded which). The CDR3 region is CSARGYTWAAYEQYF. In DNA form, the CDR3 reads TGCAGTGCTAGAGGGTATACGTGGGCTGCCTACGAGCAGTACTTC.